This T cell receptor (beta chain) is from a study of blood T cell repertoires in COVID-19 (dated by TCRdb to 2019 to 2021). About the full investigation: The collaborator samples originated in the United States, Italy and Spain and spanned the acute and convalescent phases of COVID-19. The prospective study material was composed of cDNA or gDNA derived from T cells, B-cell-depleted T cells, or PBMCs. A freely available public database, intended as a resource for researchers studying the immune response to SARS-CoV-2, is where the repertoires were released. The samples were drawn from two sources: the first 160 participants of the ongoing ImmuneRACE study, and 1,200 or so subjects contributed by 6 global collaborators. Nearly every sample came with metadata listing a de-identified subject ID, COVID-19 status, age in years and sex. HLA class I and class II types, where available, came from metadata supplied by the sample provider rather than from assay-based typing. Subjects who had been exposed to COVID-19, were actively infected with it, or had recovered from it provided the deeply sampled blood TCRbeta repertoires that made up the dataset. What the research found in general, with its limitations: Clinical and demographic metadata were provided uncurated, with the amount varying by source and participant.

Collaborating institutions collected whole blood in K2EDTA tubes following their own protocols. For TCRbeta analysis, collaborator samples were shipped as frozen whole blood, as isolated PBMCs, or as DNA extracted from either sample type. The immunoSEQ Assay, a bias-controlled multiplex PCR, was used to amplify TCRbeta CDR3 regions from genomic DNA. The authors processed their data as follows. The number of nucleated cells in each sample was estimated from the amplification of reference gene primers within the assay. To quantify the absolute abundance of each unique TCRbeta CDR3 rearrangement, sequence reads were collapsed and filtered. Productive Simpson clonality was computed per sample as the square root of Simpson's diversity index over productive rearrangements. Not all clones reach the TCRdb copy of this immuneACCESS table, which keeps in-frame sequences only. Checked studies attribute under half of the gap to unresolved V genes and leave the rest unexplained. V, J and clone size are taken as reported in that table, and D and trimming were inferred from the DNA itself. The sample profile shows 35,000 to 50,000 clones; more than 75% of them were found once. The ten largest clones capture 13% of the sample.

As concerns this clone: Its antigen target is currently unknown. The input lacks base qualities; no much larger clone sits a single base away.

V and J lose 0 bases and 5 bases, and a span of 19 bases separates them. Taken from cysteine to phenylalanine, the CDR3 has 16 residues. The read is trimmed to its CDR3 DNA, 48 bases read in frame from base 1. Based on the germline V gene (reference sequence), the CDR1 and CDR2 sequences are GTSNPN and SVGIG. Sequencing input: peripheral blood. This sequence originates from a woman aged 70-85 years in a cohort sampled during active COVID-19. The chain couples TRBV30 to TRBJ1-1; there is no confident call for the D gene. The CDR3 region has the sequence CAWSVHVGRPLTEAFF. The nucleotide sequence is given as TGTGCCTGGAGTGTACACGTGGGCAGGCCCTTGACTGAAGCTTTCTTT. Full variable domain (CDR3 extended with the reference TRBV30 and TRBJ1-1 proteins): SQTIHQWPATLVQPVGSPLSLECTVEGTSNPNLYWYRQAAGRGLQLLFYSVGIGQISSEVPQNLSASRPQDRQFILSSKKLLLSDSGFYLCAWSVHVGRPLTEAFFGQGTRLTVV.